Following are 15 T cell receptor beta chains from one sample sequenced in a study of T cell changes during pregnancy in multiple sclerosis. Clones were read by immunoSEQ multiplex PCR, and TCRdb kept only the in-frame ones, dropping some. The data hold fewer than 20,000 clones, with 95% to 96% observed a single time. Material: peripheral blood, obtained in the third trimester of pregnancy. The source is a female donor with multiple sclerosis, enrolled in a pregnancy study.

The chain employs TRBV6-1 and TRBJ2-1; TRBD2 aligns across 13 bases. V shed 4 bases and J 5 bases; nucleotides not matched to a gene: 11. The CDR3 extends over 18 amino acids. Germline V gives CDR1 MNHNS, CDR2 SASEGT. Here the CDR3 reads CASSGSPGLAGLDNEQFF. CDR3 nucleotides: TGTGCCAGCAGTGGTTCACCGGGACTAGCGGGGCTCGACAATGAGCAGTTCTTC.

The rearrangement links TRBV6-4 to TRBJ1-5; D is perhaps TRBD1 (6 bases). The V and J ends lost 2 bases and 9 bases respectively, with 23 bases between them. The CDR3 contains 17 residues. From germline, CDR1 is MRHNA and CDR2 SNTAGT. CDR3: CASSDRSGGARERPQHF. The CDR3, as DNA: TGTGCCAGCAGTGACCGTAGCGGGGGGGCCCGCGAACGGCCCCAGCATTTT.

The V gene is TRBV11-2, the J gene TRBJ2-7, with D perhaps matching TRBD1 (6 bases). V was shortened by 5 bases and J by 7 bases, with 15 bases between the two germline ends. Germline assignment: CDR1 SGHAT and CDR2 FQNNGV. The CDR3 is made up of 13 amino acids. The CDR3 bases are TGTGCCAGCAGCCAAACAGGGTTGGAGGAGCAGTACTTC. This translates into CASSQTGLEEQYF.

The J gene is TRBJ2-3, the V gene TRBV7-6; D is perhaps TRBD2 (6 bases). The germline V and J ends were trimmed by 5 bases and 6 bases, with 21 bases remaining between them. The CDR3 runs 16 residues. The germline CDR1 and CDR2 sequences are SGHVS and FNYEAQ. The CDR3 spells CASSRGRSPGEDTQYF. For the CDR3, the DNA is TGTGCCAGCAGCCGGGGGAGGTCACCCGGGGAGGATACGCAGTATTTT.

The rearrangement links TRBV7-5 to TRBJ1-1; no DNA check was done on the table's D call, TRBD1. TRBV7-5 is a pseudogene locus. The CDR3 covers 14 residues. CDR3 sequence: CVRSSTGVNTEAFF. The CDR3 bases are TGTGTCAGAAGCTCGACAGGGGTGAACACTGAAGCTTTCTTT.

The gene calls are TRBV7-2 and TRBJ1-2, with TRBD1 matching 10 bases. Per the germline V gene, CDR1 is SGHTA and CDR2 is FQGNSA. Unmatched junction bases numbered 5, after V lost 7 bases and J lost 6 bases. This CDR3 has 13 residues. Written as DNA, the CDR3 is TGTGCCAGCACCACAGGGACAGGGGATGGCTACACCTTC. Protein: CASTTGTGDGYTF.

The chain employs TRBV5-4 and TRBJ2-1; 7 bases are shared with TRBD1. Germline V gene data show CDR1 as SGHNT and CDR2 as YYREEE (reference sequence). CDR3 length: 16 amino acids. Trimming at V came to 2 bases and at J to 4 bases, leaving 9 bases not matched to a gene. CDR3 in amino acids: CASSFKRTGAYNEQFF. DNA for the CDR3: TGTGCCAGCAGCTTTAAGAGAACAGGGGCGTACAATGAGCAGTTCTTC.

The rearrangement links TRBV19 to TRBJ1-3; D perhaps matches TRBD1 (6 bases). The CDR3 length is 14 residues. V lost 5 bases to trimming and J lost 3 bases, with 11 bases between them. Germline CDR1 reads LNHDA; CDR2 reads SQIVND (reference sequence). CDR3 amino acids: CASSRTGLGNTIYF. The CDR3 nucleotides read TGTGCCAGTAGTCGAACAGGGCTTGGAAACACCATATATTTT.

This chain joins TRBV9 and TRBJ1-6; the D gene is possibly TRBD1 (6 bases). V was cut by 4 bases and J by 7 bases, with 18 bases left in between. Per germline, CDR1 SGDLS and CDR2 YYNGEE. The CDR3 contains 16 residues. The CDR3 reads CASSPRTAGSNSPLHF. CDR3 DNA sequence: TGTGCCAGCAGCCCGCGGACAGCTGGGTCAAATTCACCCCTCCACTTT.

The J gene is TRBJ1-4, the V gene TRBV2, with TRBD1 matching over 10 bases. This CDR3 comprises 16 residues. Germline V gene sequence: CDR1 SNHLY, CDR2 FYNNEI. After removal of 7 bases from V and 7 bases from J, the junction contained 12 bases not matched to a gene. The chain's CDR3 is CASKDWTGGDSEKLFF. The DNA of the CDR3 is TGTGCCAGCAAGGACTGGACAGGGGGGGATAGTGAAAAACTGTTTTTT.

The rearrangement uses TRBV5-1 and TRBJ1-1; TRBD1 might be the D (6 bases). V lost 0 bases to trimming and J lost 8 bases, with 11 bases between them. CDR1 SGHRS and CDR2 YFSETQ come from the germline V gene. CDR3 size: 13 residues. CDR3 residues: CASSLEGQGEAFF. The CDR3 coding sequence is TGCGCCAGCAGCTTGGAGGGCCAGGGGGAAGCTTTCTTT.

The V call is TRBV2, the J call TRBJ1-5; 7 nucleotides match TRBD1. The trim removed 3 bases at V and 7 bases at J, leaving 15 bases unmatched. CDR3 length equals 17 residues. Germline CDR1 SNHLY, CDR2 FYNNEI. CDR3 coding DNA: TGTGCCAGCAGTGAGCCAGGGGGACAACGATTGATCCAGCCCCAGCATTTT. Protein sequence: CASSEPGGQRLIQPQHF. Combining the CDR3 with reference TRBV2 and TRBJ1-5 gives the whole variable domain EPEVTQTPSHQVTQMGQEVILRCVPISNHLYFYWYRQILGQKVEFLVSFYNNEISEKSEIFDDQFSVERPDGSNFTLKIRSTKLEDSAMYFCASSEPGGQRLIQPQHFGDGTRLSIL.

This rearrangement joins TRBV4-2 to TRBJ1-2, with TRBD1 matching 8 bases. The CDR3 is made up of 15 amino acids. CDR1 is LGHNA and CDR2 is YNFKEQ in the germline V gene. Trimming at V came to 3 bases and at J to 4 bases, leaving 7 bases not matched to a gene. CDR3 bases: TGTGCCAGCAGCCAGGAACAGGGGGAGGGCTATGGCTACACCTTC. This gives the protein CASSQEQGEGYGYTF.

This rearrangement joins TRBV4-1 to TRBJ2-3, with D maybe TRBD2 (6 bases). The CDR3 is 15 amino acids. V lost 5 bases, J lost 4 bases, and 16 bases lay in between. Germline V gives CDR1 MGHRA, CDR2 YSYEKL. The CDR3 DNA is TGCGCCAGCAGCTCCCGACTAGTGAGCGCAGATACGCAGTATTTT. Its protein product is CASSSRLVSADTQYF.

The chain recombines TRBV18 with TRBJ1-3, with a weak D call TRBD1 (5 bases). Trimming removed 3 bases at V and 0 bases at J, with 9 bases between. CDR3 size: 15 residues. CDR1 and CDR2 from the germline V gene are KGHSH and LQKENI. CDR3 loop: CASSPIDSSGNTIYF. For the CDR3, the DNA is TGTGCCAGCTCACCTATAGACAGCTCTGGAAACACCATATATTTT.